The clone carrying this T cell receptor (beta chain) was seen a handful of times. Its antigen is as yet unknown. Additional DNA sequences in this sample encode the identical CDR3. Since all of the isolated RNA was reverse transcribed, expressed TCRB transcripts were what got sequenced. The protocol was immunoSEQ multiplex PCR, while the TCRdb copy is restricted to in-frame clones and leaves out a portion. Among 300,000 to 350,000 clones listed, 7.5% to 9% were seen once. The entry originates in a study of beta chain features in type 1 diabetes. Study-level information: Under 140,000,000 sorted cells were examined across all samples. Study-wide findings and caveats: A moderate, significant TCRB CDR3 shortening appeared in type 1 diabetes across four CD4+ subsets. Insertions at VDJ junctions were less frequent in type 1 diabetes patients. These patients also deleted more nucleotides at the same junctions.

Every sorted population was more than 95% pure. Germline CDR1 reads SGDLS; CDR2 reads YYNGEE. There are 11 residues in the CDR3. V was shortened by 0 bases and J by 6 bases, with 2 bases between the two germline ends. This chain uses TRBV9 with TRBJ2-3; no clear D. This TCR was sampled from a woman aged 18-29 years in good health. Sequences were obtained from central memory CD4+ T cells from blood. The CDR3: CASSVGDTQYF. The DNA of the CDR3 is TGTGCCAGCAGCGTAGGTGATACGCAGTATTTT.